Shown below are 27 T cell receptor beta chains from a single sample sequenced in a study of Ad26.COV2.S vaccination and SARS-CoV-2 variants. Generated by immunoSEQ multiplex PCR, the TCRdb table keeps only in-frame clones and is missing some. The sample contains 300,000 to 350,000 clones, 90% of which appear only once. Treatment here: some 20 received Ad26.COV2.S at low or high dose, single or two shots; roughly 5 received placebo; per-sample allocation not given. Sampling occurred on day 63 after the first vaccine or placebo injection. The sequencing used peripheral blood, collected in a trial of Ad26.COV2.S vaccine versus placebo. The receptors were sampled from a person between 18 and 59 years old who received the Ad26.COV2.S COVID-19 vaccine or a placebo.

CDR3 nucleotides: TGTGCCAGCAGTTTTTGGGGCGAGCAGTACTTC. Its protein product is CASSFWGEQYF. The chain carries TRBV6-2 or TRBV6-3 and TRBJ2-7; D ambiguous. Per germline, CDR1 MNHEY and CDR2 SVGEGT. Trimming removed 4 bases from V and 6 bases from J, with 7 bases in between. CDR3 size: 11 residues.

The J gene is TRBJ1-2, the V gene TRBV2, with unresolved D. The CDR3 consists of 13 residues. Trimming took off 1 base at V and 0 bases at J, with 3 bases between the two ends. Germline values: CDR1 SNHLY, CDR2 FYNNEI. This CDR3 reads CASSEEANYGYTF. The CDR3 DNA follows: TGTGCCAGCAGTGAAGAAGCTAACTATGGCTACACCTTC. The whole variable domain, filled in from reference TRBV2 and TRBJ1-2, reads EPEVTQTPSHQVTQMGQEVILRCVPISNHLYFYWYRQILGQKVEFLVSFYNNEISEKSEIFDDQFSVERPDGSNFTLKIRSTKLEDSAMYFCASSEEANYGYTFGSGTRLTVV.

The chain recombines TRBV21-1 with TRBJ2-3; the DNA was not used to check the table's D call, TRBD2. TRBV21-1 is a listed pseudogene. The CDR3 extends over 21 amino acids. The CDR3 reads CASSIPHGGPLGGGHTDTQYF. The CDR3 coding sequence is TGTGCCAGCAGCATCCCCCACGGGGGGCCTCTGGGGGGGGGCCACACAGATACGCAGTATTTT.

This chain joins TRBV5-8 and TRBJ2-1, with D perhaps matching TRBD1 or TRBD2 (5 bases each). Trimming removed 4 bases from V and 9 bases from J, with 11 bases in between. The CDR3 is 12 residues long. The germline V gene encodes CDR1 SGHTS and CDR2 YDEGEE. Here the CDR3 reads CASSTGTAEQFF. In nucleotides, the CDR3 is TGTGCCAGCAGCACTGGGACGGCTGAGCAGTTCTTC. Variable domain in full (rest from reference TRBV5-8 and TRBJ2-1): EAGVTQSPTHLIKTRGQQATLRCSPISGHTSVYWYQQALGLGLQFLLWYDEGEERNRGNFPPRFSGRQFPNYSSELNVNALELEDSALYLCASSTGTAEQFFGPGTRLTVL.

The count of this clone is one. This chain joins TRBV4-1 and TRBJ1-2; D is perhaps TRBD1 (6 bases). V dropped 0 bases and J dropped 10 bases, with 15 bases sitting between them. Germline lookup yields CDR1 MGHRA and CDR2 YSYEKL. This CDR3 has 14 amino acids. The CDR3 coding sequence is TGCGCCAGCAGCCAAGAGACAGGCAGAGATGACTACACCTTC. Amino acids: CASSQETGRDDYTF.

The rearrangement joins TRBV3-1 (or the pseudogene TRBV3-2) to TRBJ1-2, with D perhaps TRBD1 (5 bases). The length of the CDR3 is 14 residues. Trimming took 2 bases from V and 2 from J, leaving 9 bases between them. Germline assignment: CDR1 LGHDT and CDR2 YNNKEL (reference sequence). The CDR3: CASSQRGVNYGYTF. CDR3 bases: TGTGCCAGCAGCCAACGAGGGGTCAACTATGGCTACACCTTC.

The genes are TRBV11-2 and TRBJ2-1; TRBD1 agrees at 7 bases. The germline V gene encodes CDR1 SGHAT and CDR2 FQNNGV. Germline trimming cut 6 bases from V and 2 bases from J; bases unmatched to any gene: 16. The CDR3 is 18 residues long. For the CDR3, the DNA is TGTGCCAGCAGACCTCTTGTGACCCACAGGGGTACCTACAATGAGCAGTTCTTC. Translating gives CASRPLVTHRGTYNEQFF.

The V and J genes are TRBV5-6 and TRBJ1-2; D call uncertain. CDR3 length: 14 residues. The germline V gene has CDR1 SGHDT and CDR2 YYEEEE. Trimming shortened V by 2 bases and J by 5 bases, and 13 bases separated the two germline ends. This CDR3 is CASSFGDRGYGYTF. Here the CDR3 DNA reads TGTGCCAGCAGCTTCGGAGACCGAGGATATGGCTACACCTTC.

The chain couples TRBV9 to TRBJ2-2, with D perhaps being TRBD1 or TRBD2 (5 bases each). The V gene lost 2 bases and the J gene lost 1 base, with 15 bases spanning the gap. Germline V gene lookup returns CDR1 SGDLS and CDR2 YYNGEE. CDR3 length equals 17 residues. The CDR3 DNA is TGTGCCAGCAGCGTGCCCACGGGACGGATGAACACCGGGGAGCTGTTTTTT. Translated, it gives CASSVPTGRMNTGELFF.

The chain joins TRBV7-3 to TRBJ2-3; possible D gene TRBD2, 5 bases. CDR1 is SGHTA and CDR2 is FQGTGA in the germline V gene. Trimming left V 2 bases short and J 2 bases short, with 8 bases between. CDR3 length equals 14 residues. The CDR3 is CASSLEGTTDTQYF. The CDR3 DNA follows: TGTGCCAGCAGCTTAGAGGGTACCACAGATACGCAGTATTTT.

The rearrangement uses TRBV27 and TRBJ1-5, with a possible D match to TRBD1 (5 bases). V was cut by 8 bases and J by 8 bases, with 31 bases left in between. The CDR3 has 18 residues. Germline assignment: CDR1 MNHEY and CDR2 SMNVEV (reference sequence). In DNA form, the CDR3 reads TGTGCCAGCCAACCGACTAGAGCCCCAGGGCCCCCCATCAAGCCCCAGCATTTT. Translated, it gives CASQPTRAPGPPIKPQHF.

V usage is TRBV2 and J usage is TRBJ2-7; D remains ambiguous. V lost 3 bases and J 6 bases, leaving 9 bases between the germline ends. Germline values: CDR1 SNHLY, CDR2 FYNNEI. The CDR3 contains 12 residues. The CDR3 nucleotides are TGTGCCAGCAGTGATATAGGTAGCGAGCAGTACTTC. It is translated as CASSDIGSEQYF.

This rearrangement joins TRBV11-2 to TRBJ1-1, with no clear D. Per the germline V gene, CDR1 is SGHAT and CDR2 is FQNNGV. Deletions cut 3 bases from V and 10 bases from J, with 18 bases between. This CDR3 spans 14 amino acids. As DNA, the CDR3 is TGTGCCAGCAGCTTTTCACACAGCGGCCTCGGAGCTTTCTTT. Its translation is CASSFSHSGLGAFF.

A few counts support this clone. The genes are TRBV9 and TRBJ1-5, with D unresolved. The CDR3 length is 15 residues. V was shortened by 3 bases and J by 4 bases, with 14 bases between the two germline ends. The germline V gene encodes CDR1 SGDLS and CDR2 YYNGEE. CDR3 loop: CASSEGSGMNQPQHF. For the CDR3, the DNA is TGTGCCAGCAGCGAGGGCAGTGGGATGAATCAGCCCCAGCATTTT.

This sequence joins TRBV19 and TRBJ2-2; 11 nucleotides agree with TRBD1. Germline V gene data show CDR1 as LNHDA and CDR2 as SQIVND (reference sequence). There are 15 residues in the CDR3. V shed 3 bases, J shed 4 bases, and the junction held 1 base outside the gene matches. CDR3 DNA: TGTGCCAGTAGTATGGACAGGGGGCTCACCGGGGAGCTGTTTTTT. Protein product: CASSMDRGLTGELFF. Full variable domain (remainder filled in from reference TRBV19 and TRBJ2-2): DGGITQSPKYLFRKEGQNVTLSCEQNLNHDAMYWYRQDPGQGLRLIYYSQIVNDFQKGDIAEGYSVSREKKESFPLTVTSAQKNPTAFYLCASSMDRGLTGELFFGEGSRLTVL.

The chain links TRBV2 to TRBJ1-4; D not certain. The V gene's germline CDR1 is SNHLY and CDR2 FYNNEI. The CDR3 contains 15 residues. Trimming took off 5 bases at V and 0 bases at J, with 10 bases between the two ends. The CDR3 spells CASSPRHATNEKLFF. The DNA for the CDR3 is TGTGCCAGCAGTCCTAGGCATGCAACTAATGAAAAACTGTTTTTT.

This clone was picked up one time. V is TRBV19 and J is TRBJ1-1; 9 bases match TRBD1. The V gene's germline CDR1 is LNHDA and CDR2 SQIVND (reference sequence). V was pared by 8 bases and J by 7 bases, with 8 bases of the junction left unmatched. The CDR3 spans 13 residues. The CDR3 spells CASAGTGRIEAFF. The CDR3 DNA is TGTGCCAGTGCCGGGACAGGGAGGATTGAAGCTTTCTTT.

The rearrangement joins TRBV12-3 or TRBV12-4 to TRBJ1-2; D uncertain. This CDR3 region has 12 residues. V gave up 6 bases and J gave up 8 bases, with 13 bases separating them. CDR3 residues: CASSPGREGYTF. CDR3 nucleotides: TGTGCCAGCAGCCCCGGCCGGGAGGGCTACACCTTC.

The chain employs TRBV10-3 and TRBJ1-2; possible D gene TRBD1, 6 bases. This CDR3 spans 13 amino acids. CDR1 is ENHRY, CDR2 SYGVKD, per germline. The V end was cut by 4 bases, the J end by 8 bases, with 14 bases between. In DNA, the CDR3 is TGTGCCATCAGTGGAGGGGGGCATCAAGGCTACACCTTC. This sequence encodes CAISGGGHQGYTF.

Remarks on this clone: The same CDR3 can be traced to other DNA sequences in this sample. V gene TRBV11-3 combines with J gene TRBJ1-2, with D perhaps TRBD1 (6 bases). CDR1 is SGHNT and CDR2 is YENEEA in the germline V gene. V was pared by 1 base and J by 0 bases, with 6 bases between. This CDR3 contains 14 residues. This CDR3 is CASSLGQANYGYTF. DNA for the CDR3: TGTGCCAGCAGCTTAGGACAGGCTAACTATGGCTACACCTTC.

This clone is a singleton in its sample. The chain joins TRBV3-1 (or the pseudogene TRBV3-2) to TRBJ2-7; D not certain. The CDR3 spans 14 residues. The V end lost 2 bases, the J end lost 2 bases, and 10 bases lay between the germline ends. CDR1 is LGHDT, CDR2 YNNKEL, per germline (reference sequence). Here the CDR3 DNA reads TGTGCCAGCAGCCAACGGCTAGGGCCCTACGAGCAGTACTTC. This translates into CASSQRLGPYEQYF.

This clone has only one observation. The genes are TRBV4-3 and TRBJ2-3; TRBD2 aligns across 7 bases. The CDR3 covers 14 residues. V gave up 0 bases and J gave up 6 bases; unmatched junction bases: 3. Germline V gene lookup returns CDR1 LGHNA and CDR2 YSLEER. CDR3: CASSQEWGGDTQYF. CDR3 coding DNA: TGCGCCAGCAGCCAAGAGTGGGGGGGGGATACGCAGTATTTT.

In its sample, this clone was seen a few times. The CDR3 sequence: CASSSDYEQYF. In nucleotides, the CDR3 is TGTGCCAGCAGCTCTGACTACGAGCAGTACTTC. The J gene is TRBJ2-7, the V gene TRBV7-9; no firm D call. The CDR3 has 11 amino acids. Germline CDR1 is SEHNR and CDR2 is FQNEAQ (reference sequence). The V and J ends lost 4 bases and 3 bases respectively, with 4 bases between them.

The chain links TRBV19 to TRBJ2-7; 7 bases are shared with TRBD1. J gave up 6 bases and V 11 bases, and 7 bases lay outside the gene matches. Germline CDR1 reads LNHDA; CDR2 reads SQIVND (reference sequence). The length of the CDR3 is 11 residues. CDR3 residues: CALTGLSEQYF. The DNA for the CDR3 is TGTGCCTTGACAGGGCTCTCCGAGCAGTACTTC.

This clone was recorded once. This sequence joins TRBV29-1 and TRBJ1-4; TRBD1 might be the D (5 bases). V was cut by 2 bases and J by 8 bases, with 15 bases left in between. Germline CDR1 and CDR2: SQVTM and ANQGSEA. The length of the CDR3 is 14 residues. The CDR3 reads CSVEPNGGWEKLFF. CDR3 bases: TGCAGCGTTGAACCTAACGGGGGGTGGGAAAAACTGTTTTTT.

This chain joins TRBV6-5 and TRBJ1-5, with a weak D call TRBD1 (6 bases). The germline V gene has CDR1 MNHEY and CDR2 SVGAGI. The CDR3 spans 13 residues. Trimming cost V 2 bases and J 7 bases, with 9 bases left between them. CDR3 in DNA: TGTGCCAGCAGTTACGGACAGATGCAGCCCCAGCATTTT. This codes for CASSYGQMQPQHF.

The CDR3 loop reads CASSPSSPYNEQFF. Written as DNA, the CDR3 is TGCGCCAGCAGTCCTAGTTCCCCTTACAATGAGCAGTTCTTC. The gene calls are TRBV5-1 and TRBJ2-1; no reliable D call. The V gene lost 5 bases and the J gene lost 4 bases, with 13 bases spanning the gap. Germline V gene lookup returns CDR1 SGHRS and CDR2 YFSETQ. CDR3 length: 14 residues.